The 23 T cell receptor beta chains below were found in one sample sequenced in a study of blood T cell repertoires in COVID-19. Libraries were prepared by immunoSEQ multiplex PCR; TCRdb keeps only in-frame clonotypes and omits some of them. The sample carries about 320,000 clones, around four fifths recorded once. Sample: peripheral blood. All receptors come from a woman between 50 and 59 years old with acute or convalescent COVID-19.

The rearrangement uses TRBV5-1 and TRBJ2-3; the match to TRBD1 covers 7 bases. Germline-derived CDR1 and CDR2 are SGHRS and YFSETQ. Trimming at V came to 4 bases and at J to 3 bases, leaving 8 bases not matched to a gene. The CDR3 is made up of 15 amino acids. The CDR3 spells CASSAQGVVTDTQYF. The CDR3 region has the DNA TGCGCCAGCAGCGCGCAGGGGGTGGTTACAGATACGCAGTATTTT. The full variable domain, its missing parts supplied by reference TRBV5-1 and TRBJ2-3, is KAGVTQTPRYLIKTRGQQVTLSCSPISGHRSVSWYQQTPGQGLQFLFEYFSETQRNKGNFPGRFSGRQFSNSRSEMNVSTLELGDSALYLCASSAQGVVTDTQYFGPGTRLTVL.

The rearrangement joins TRBV10-1 to TRBJ1-4; D gene ambiguous. CDR3 size: 13 residues. Germline V gene sequence: CDR1 WNHNN, CDR2 SYGVQD (reference sequence). Trimming stripped 6 bases from V and 8 bases from J, with 13 bases between. CDR3 residues: CASRRTSEEKLFF. CDR3 in DNA: TGCGCCAGCAGGCGCACGTCGGAGGAAAAACTGTTTTTT.

The CDR3 loop reads CASRGDITYEQYF. CDR3 DNA: TGTGCCAGCAGGGGGGACATTACCTACGAGCAGTACTTC. This rearrangement joins TRBV2 to TRBJ2-7, with D possibly being TRBD1 (6 bases). CDR3 length: 13 residues. Per the germline V gene, CDR1 is SNHLY and CDR2 is FYNNEI. The V end lost 6 bases, the J end lost 2 bases, and 11 bases lay between the germline ends. The entire variable domain, with the rest obtained from reference TRBV2 and TRBJ2-7, is as follows: EPEVTQTPSHQVTQMGQEVILRCVPISNHLYFYWYRQILGQKVEFLVSFYNNEISEKSEIFDDQFSVERPDGSNFTLKIRSTKLEDSAMYFCASRGDITYEQYFGPGTRLTVT.

J is TRBJ2-5 and V is TRBV5-4, with D maybe TRBD2 (7 bases). Deletions cut 4 bases from V and 5 bases from J, with 15 bases between. This CDR3 region has 14 residues. CDR1 is SGHNT and CDR2 is YYREEE in the germline V gene (reference sequence). CDR3 residues: CASSLQGRDETQYF. CDR3 coding DNA: TGTGCCAGCAGCCTTCAGGGGAGGGACGAGACCCAGTACTTC.

The chain joins TRBV6-1 to TRBJ1-5; possibly TRBD1 for D (6 bases). There are 15 residues in the CDR3. The germline gives CDR1 MNHNS, CDR2 SASEGT. Trimming removed 0 bases at V and 4 bases at J, with 10 bases between. The DNA for the CDR3 is TGTGCCAGCAGTGAAGCGCGAGGGGGTAATCAGCCCCAGCATTTT. It translates to CASSEARGGNQPQHF.

This clone occurred a few times. The chain employs TRBV10-2 and TRBJ1-1, with D perhaps TRBD1 (6 bases). The CDR3 is 15 amino acids. V lost 8 bases and J lost 0, with 16 bases in between. The germline V gene encodes CDR1 WSHSY and CDR2 SAAADI. The CDR3 region has the DNA TGCGCCAGCCTGAAGGACAGAGACCTGAACACTGAAGCTTTCTTT. The encoded protein is CASLKDRDLNTEAFF.

The rearrangement links TRBV2 to TRBJ1-4; 8 bases are a match to TRBD1. Germline V gene lookup returns CDR1 SNHLY and CDR2 FYNNEI. V shed 6 bases and J 2 bases; nucleotides not matched to a gene: 5. The CDR3 runs 15 residues. Here the CDR3 DNA reads TGTGCCAGCAGCCCCCGACAGGGGACTAATGAAAAACTGTTTTTT. It yields the protein CASSPRQGTNEKLFF.

There are a few counts of this clone. The V and J genes are TRBV28 and TRBJ1-1; D not resolved. The CDR3 is made up of 15 amino acids. CDR1 MDHEN and CDR2 SYDVKM come from the germline V gene. The ends were cut back, 6 bases at V and 1 base at J, with 15 bases in the middle. For the CDR3, the DNA is TGTGCCAGCAGAACACCGTTTGAGGGGAACACTGAAGCTTTCTTT. It specifies CASRTPFEGNTEAFF.

The rearrangement joins TRBV6-2 or TRBV6-3 to TRBJ2-1; 8 bases are shared with TRBD2. After removal of 6 bases from V and 12 bases from J, the junction contained 16 bases not matched to a gene. The germline gives CDR1 MNHEY, CDR2 SVGEGT. The length of the CDR3 is 15 residues. The CDR3 DNA is TGTGCCAGCAGCCCCTATAGCGGGGACGATTGGGGGCAGTTCTTC. Protein product: CASSPYSGDDWGQFF.

The rearrangement uses TRBV19 and TRBJ1-1, with 7 positions matching TRBD1. V lost 4 bases to trimming and J lost 0 bases; unmatched junction nucleotides: 14. This CDR3 region has 18 residues. The V gene's germline CDR1 is LNHDA and CDR2 SQIVND (reference sequence). The CDR3 sequence: CASSSQGGWGIMNTEAFF. The CDR3 coding sequence is TGTGCCAGTAGTAGCCAGGGGGGCTGGGGTATTATGAACACTGAAGCTTTCTTT. The full variable domain, with the rest looked up from reference TRBV19 and TRBJ1-1, is DGGITQSPKYLFRKEGQNVTLSCEQNLNHDAMYWYRQDPGQGLRLIYYSQIVNDFQKGDIAEGYSVSREKKESFPLTVTSAQKNPTAFYLCASSSQGGWGIMNTEAFFGQGTRLTVV.

The chain joins TRBV4-1 to TRBJ1-1; 7 nucleotides agree with TRBD1. V lost 5 bases and J lost 11; bases outside the gene matches: 8. The CDR3 runs 12 residues. Germline V gives CDR1 MGHRA, CDR2 YSYEKL. The CDR3 protein is CASSGPTGLAFF. In nucleotides, the CDR3 is TGCGCCAGCAGCGGCCCGACAGGGTTGGCTTTCTTT.

This clone has only a few counts. The chain combines TRBV21-1 with TRBJ1-4; the table assigns TRBD1, which was not confirmed against the DNA. TRBV21-1 is flagged as a pseudogene. CDR3 length equals 17 residues. The CDR3 loop is CASSKDSHRLRGEKLFF. For the CDR3, the DNA is TGTGCCAGCAGCAAAGATTCTCACAGGTTACGAGGTGAAAAACTGTTTTTT.

The rearrangement links TRBV5-4 to TRBJ2-7; TRBD1 matches at 9 bases. The CDR3 extends over 15 amino acids. The V gene end was trimmed by 2 bases and the J gene end by 7 bases; junction bases not matched to a gene: 10. Germline V gene sequence: CDR1 SGHNT, CDR2 YYREEE (reference sequence). The CDR3 region is CASSFNFGTGYEQYF. Written as DNA, the CDR3 is TGTGCCAGCAGCTTTAACTTCGGGACAGGGTATGAGCAGTACTTC.

The rearrangement uses TRBV21-1 and TRBJ2-3; TRBD2, the D gene given by the table, was not confirmed from the DNA. TRBV21-1 is annotated as a pseudogene. This CDR3 has 14 residues. The CDR3 loop reads CASQLGGSTDTQYF. In DNA form, the CDR3 reads TGTGCCAGTCAACTGGGGGGGAGCACAGATACGCAGTATTTT.

This sequence joins TRBV19 and TRBJ1-6; TRBD1 matches at 8 bases. The CDR3 spans 15 residues. V lost 7 bases to trimming and J lost 8 bases; unmatched junction nucleotides: 10. Germline lookup yields CDR1 LNHDA and CDR2 SQIVND (reference sequence). CDR3 nucleotide sequence: TGTGCCAGTAAGGGGCTACAGGGGGGCGATTCACCCCTCCACTTT. Encoded protein: CASKGLQGGDSPLHF.

A word on this clone: An end of the junction does not agree with germline; a read error may underlie this. The chain employs TRBV10-2 and TRBJ2-3; D not certain. The germline gives CDR1 WSHSY, CDR2 SAAADI. The CDR3 totals 14 residues. CDR3 protein: CASSQSNRADTQYF. The CDR3, as DNA: TGCGCCAGCAGTCAGTCAAACCGGGCAGATACGCAGTATTTT.

The chain joins TRBV2 to TRBJ2-1; the D is unclear. CDR3 size: 13 residues. The V end was cut by 1 base, the J end by 3 bases, with 4 bases between. The germline V gene has CDR1 SNHLY and CDR2 FYNNEI. The DNA for the CDR3 is TGTGCCAGCAGTGAAGGCGTCTACAATGAGCAGTTCTTC. Translating it yields CASSEGVYNEQFF.

The V and J genes are TRBV5-4 and TRBJ2-5, with 9 bases that match TRBD1. V was clipped by 0 bases and J by 3 bases; unmatched bases: 3. The CDR3 spans 15 residues. Looked up from germline, CDR1 is SGHNT and CDR2 is YYREEE (reference sequence). CDR3 protein: CASSLAGTGKETQYF. CDR3 DNA: TGTGCCAGCAGCTTGGCCGGGACAGGGAAAGAGACCCAGTACTTC. Together with reference TRBV5-4 and TRBJ2-5, the CDR3 gives the full variable domain: ETGVTQSPTHLIKTRGQQVTLRCSSQSGHNTVSWYQQALGQGPQFIFQYYREEENGRGNFPPRFSGLQFPNYSSELNVNALELDDSALYLCASSLAGTGKETQYFGPGTRLLVL.

The rearrangement links TRBV11-3 to TRBJ1-1; perhaps TRBD1 as D (6 bases). The CDR3 runs 15 residues. CDR1 and CDR2 from the germline V gene are SGHNT and YENEEA. Trimming pared 4 bases from V and 8 bases from J, leaving 20 bases between. The CDR3 protein is CASSSTRTAPPEAFF. The CDR3 nucleotides are TGTGCCAGCAGCTCAACCCGGACAGCTCCACCGGAAGCTTTCTTT.

The V gene is TRBV7-8, the J gene TRBJ1-2; the D is unclear. V was shortened by 1 base and J by 3 bases, with 12 bases between the two germline ends. CDR1 SGHVS and CDR2 FQNEAQ come from the germline V gene. The CDR3 spans 15 residues. CDR3 residues: CASSLGRRVDYGYTF. The CDR3 bases are TGTGCCAGCAGCTTAGGCAGGAGGGTGGACTATGGCTACACCTTC.

The V gene is TRBV6-5, the J gene TRBJ1-5, with TRBD1 matching 8 bases. This CDR3 has 16 residues. The ends lost 2 bases at V and 4 bases at J; junction bases unmatched: 7. CDR1 and CDR2 (germline): MNHEY, SVGAGI. The CDR3 reads CASSYPTGEGNQPQHF. DNA of the CDR3: TGTGCCAGCAGTTACCCGACAGGGGAGGGGAATCAGCCCCAGCATTTT.

V and J are TRBV7-9 and TRBJ2-2; D call uncertain. Trimming pared 4 bases from V and 4 bases from J, leaving 7 bases between. The CDR3 contains 13 residues. Germline loops: CDR1 SEHNR, CDR2 FQNEAQ (reference sequence). The chain's CDR3 is CASSSPGTGELFF. The DNA for the CDR3 is TGTGCCAGCAGCTCGCCGGGCACCGGGGAGCTGTTTTTT. The full variable domain, rest sourced from reference TRBV7-9 and TRBJ2-2, is DTGVSQNPRHKITKRGQNVTFRCDPISEHNRLYWYRQTLGQGPEFLTYFQNEAQLEKSRLLSDRFSAERPKGSFSTLEIQRTEQGDSAMYLCASSSPGTGELFFGEGSRLTVL.

This clone appeared once. The CDR3, as DNA: TGTGCCAGTAGTATGCGGGGATGGAATGAGCAGTTCTTC. Translated: CASSMRGWNEQFF. V usage is TRBV19 and J usage is TRBJ2-1, with D possibly matching TRBD2 (6 bases). CDR3 size: 13 residues. Germline assignment: CDR1 LNHDA and CDR2 SQIVND (reference sequence). V was trimmed by 3 bases and J by 7 bases, leaving 10 bases between them. Using reference TRBV19 and TRBJ2-1 for the parts outside the CDR3, the full variable domain is DGGITQSPKYLFRKEGQNVTLSCEQNLNHDAMYWYRQDPGQGLRLIYYSQIVNDFQKGDIAEGYSVSREKKESFPLTVTSAQKNPTAFYLCASSMRGWNEQFFGPGTRLTVL.